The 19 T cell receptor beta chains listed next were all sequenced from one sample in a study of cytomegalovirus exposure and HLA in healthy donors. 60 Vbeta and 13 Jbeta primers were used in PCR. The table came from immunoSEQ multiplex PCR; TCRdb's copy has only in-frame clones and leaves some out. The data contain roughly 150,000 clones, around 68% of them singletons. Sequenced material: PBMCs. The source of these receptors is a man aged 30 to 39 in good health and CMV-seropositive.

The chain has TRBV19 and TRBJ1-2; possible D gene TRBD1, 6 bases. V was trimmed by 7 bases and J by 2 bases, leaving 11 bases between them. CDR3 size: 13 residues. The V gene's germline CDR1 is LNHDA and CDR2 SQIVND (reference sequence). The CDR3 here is CASTRTDNYGYTF. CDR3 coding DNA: TGTGCCAGTACTCGGACAGACAACTATGGCTACACCTTC. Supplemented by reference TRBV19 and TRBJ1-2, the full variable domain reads DGGITQSPKYLFRKEGQNVTLSCEQNLNHDAMYWYRQDPGQGLRLIYYSQIVNDFQKGDIAEGYSVSREKKESFPLTVTSAQKNPTAFYLCASTRTDNYGYTFGSGTRLTVV.

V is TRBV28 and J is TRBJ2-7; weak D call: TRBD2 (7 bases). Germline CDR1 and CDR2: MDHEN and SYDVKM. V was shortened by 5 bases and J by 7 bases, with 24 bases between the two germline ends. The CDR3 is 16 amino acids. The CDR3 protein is CASSPGGPGAPGEQYF. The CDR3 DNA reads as TGTGCCAGCAGTCCGGGAGGCCCGGGGGCACCTGGGGAGCAGTACTTC.

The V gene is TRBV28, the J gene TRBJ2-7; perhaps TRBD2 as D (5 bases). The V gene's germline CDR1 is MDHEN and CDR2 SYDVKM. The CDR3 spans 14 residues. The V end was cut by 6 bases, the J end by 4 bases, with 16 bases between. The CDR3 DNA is TGTGCCAGCAGCCACGGTAAGCGGAAATACGAGCAGTACTTC. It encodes CASSHGKRKYEQYF. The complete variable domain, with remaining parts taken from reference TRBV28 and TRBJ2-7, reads DVKVTQSSRYLVKRTGEKVFLECVQDMDHENMFWYRQDPGLGLRLIYFSYDVKMKEKGDIPEGYSVSREKKERFSLILESASTNQTSMYLCASSHGKRKYEQYFGPGTRLTVT.

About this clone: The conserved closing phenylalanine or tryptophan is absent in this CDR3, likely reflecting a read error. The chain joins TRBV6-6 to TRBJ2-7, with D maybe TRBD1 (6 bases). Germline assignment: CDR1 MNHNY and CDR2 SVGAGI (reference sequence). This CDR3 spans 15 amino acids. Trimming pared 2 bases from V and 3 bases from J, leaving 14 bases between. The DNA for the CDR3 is TGTGCCAGCAGTTACCTCCGCTCAGGGGACTACGAGCAGTACCTC. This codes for CASSYLRSGDYEQYL.

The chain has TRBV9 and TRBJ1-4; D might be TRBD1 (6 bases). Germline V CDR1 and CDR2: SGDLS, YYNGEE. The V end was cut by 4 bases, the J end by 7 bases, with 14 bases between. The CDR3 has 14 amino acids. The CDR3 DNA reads TGTGCCAGCAGCCGAGAGGGAGGGGGTGAAAAACTGTTTTTT. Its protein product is CASSREGGGEKLFF.

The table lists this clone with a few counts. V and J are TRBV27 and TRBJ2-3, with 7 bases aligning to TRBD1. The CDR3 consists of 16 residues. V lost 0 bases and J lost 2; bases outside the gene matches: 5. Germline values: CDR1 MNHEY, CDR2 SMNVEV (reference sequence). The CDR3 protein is CASSLSPGQATDTQYF. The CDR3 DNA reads TGTGCCAGCAGTTTATCCCCTGGACAGGCCACAGATACGCAGTATTTT.

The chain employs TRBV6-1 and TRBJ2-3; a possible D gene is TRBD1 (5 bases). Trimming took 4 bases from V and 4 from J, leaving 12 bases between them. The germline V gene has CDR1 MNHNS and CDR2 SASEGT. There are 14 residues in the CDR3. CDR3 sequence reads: CASSAGWGPDTQYF. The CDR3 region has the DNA TGTGCCAGCAGTGCGGGCTGGGGCCCAGATACGCAGTATTTT.

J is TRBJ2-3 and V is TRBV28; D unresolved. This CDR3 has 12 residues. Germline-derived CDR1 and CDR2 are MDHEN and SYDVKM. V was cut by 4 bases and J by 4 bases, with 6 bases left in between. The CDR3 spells CASSSQPDTQYF. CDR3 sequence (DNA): TGTGCCAGCAGTTCACAGCCAGATACGCAGTATTTT.

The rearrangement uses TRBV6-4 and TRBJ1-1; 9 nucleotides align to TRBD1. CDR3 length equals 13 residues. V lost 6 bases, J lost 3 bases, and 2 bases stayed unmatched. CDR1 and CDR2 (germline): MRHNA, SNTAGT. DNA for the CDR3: TGTGCCAGCAGGCGGACAGGGGACACTGAAGCTTTCTTT. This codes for CASRRTGDTEAFF.

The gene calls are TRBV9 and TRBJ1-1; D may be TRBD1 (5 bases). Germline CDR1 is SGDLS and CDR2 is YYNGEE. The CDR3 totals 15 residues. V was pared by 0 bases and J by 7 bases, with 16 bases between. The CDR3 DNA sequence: TGTGCCAGCAGCGTAGCCGCGGCGGGGGAGATTGAAGCTTTCTTT. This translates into CASSVAAAGEIEAFF.

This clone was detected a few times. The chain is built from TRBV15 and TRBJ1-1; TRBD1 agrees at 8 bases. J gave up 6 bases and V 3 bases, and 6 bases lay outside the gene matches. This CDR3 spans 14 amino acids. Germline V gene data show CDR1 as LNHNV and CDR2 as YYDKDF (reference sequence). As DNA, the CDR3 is TGTGCCACCAGCAGTCTACAGGGGGATTCTGAAGCTTTCTTT. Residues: CATSSLQGDSEAFF.

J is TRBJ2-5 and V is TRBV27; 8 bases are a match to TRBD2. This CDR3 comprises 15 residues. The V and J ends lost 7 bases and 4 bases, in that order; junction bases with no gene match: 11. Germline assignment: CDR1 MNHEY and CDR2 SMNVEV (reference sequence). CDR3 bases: TGTGCCAGCAAACTACGTTCAACTAGCGGAGAGACCCAGTACTTC. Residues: CASKLRSTSGETQYF.

CDR3: CASRIAGGNTIYF. The CDR3 DNA reads TGTGCCAGCAGGATAGCAGGGGGAAACACCATATATTTT. The J gene is TRBJ1-3, the V gene TRBV27, with a possible D match to TRBD1 (5 bases). The germline V and J ends were trimmed by 6 bases and 4 bases, with 10 bases remaining between them. Germline values: CDR1 MNHEY, CDR2 SMNVEV (reference sequence). The CDR3 extends over 13 amino acids.

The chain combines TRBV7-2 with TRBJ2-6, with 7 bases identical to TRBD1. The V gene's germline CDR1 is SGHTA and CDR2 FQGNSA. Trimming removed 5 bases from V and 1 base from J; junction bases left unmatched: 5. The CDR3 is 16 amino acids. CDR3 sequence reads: CASSRDSFSGANVLTF. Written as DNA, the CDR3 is TGTGCCAGCAGCCGGGACAGCTTTTCTGGGGCCAACGTCCTGACTTTC.

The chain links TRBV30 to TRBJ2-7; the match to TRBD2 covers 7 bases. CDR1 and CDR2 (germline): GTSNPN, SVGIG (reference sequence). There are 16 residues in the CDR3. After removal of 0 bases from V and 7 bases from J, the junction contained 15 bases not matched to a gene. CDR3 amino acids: CAWSVPGLREFYEQYF. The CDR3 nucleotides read TGTGCCTGGAGTGTACCGGGCCTGCGGGAGTTCTATGAGCAGTACTTC.

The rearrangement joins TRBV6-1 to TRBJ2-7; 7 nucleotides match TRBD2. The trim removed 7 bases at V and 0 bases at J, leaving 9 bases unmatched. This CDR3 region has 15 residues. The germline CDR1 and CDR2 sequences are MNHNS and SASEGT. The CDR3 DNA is TGTGCCAGCACTTCCGGGACTACGAGCTCCTACGAGCAGTACTTC. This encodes CASTSGTTSSYEQYF.

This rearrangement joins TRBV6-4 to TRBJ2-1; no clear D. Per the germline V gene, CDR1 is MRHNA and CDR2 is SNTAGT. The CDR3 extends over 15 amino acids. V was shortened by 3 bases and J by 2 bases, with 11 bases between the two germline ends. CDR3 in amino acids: CASSESGFTYNEQFF. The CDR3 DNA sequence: TGTGCCAGCAGTGAATCCGGGTTCACCTACAATGAGCAGTTCTTC.

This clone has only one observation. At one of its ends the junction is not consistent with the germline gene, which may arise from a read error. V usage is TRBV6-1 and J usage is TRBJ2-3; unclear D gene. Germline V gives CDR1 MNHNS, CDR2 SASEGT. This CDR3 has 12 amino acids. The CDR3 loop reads CASRDPADTQYF. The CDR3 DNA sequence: TGTGCCAGCCGTGATCCGGCAGATACGCAGTATTTT.

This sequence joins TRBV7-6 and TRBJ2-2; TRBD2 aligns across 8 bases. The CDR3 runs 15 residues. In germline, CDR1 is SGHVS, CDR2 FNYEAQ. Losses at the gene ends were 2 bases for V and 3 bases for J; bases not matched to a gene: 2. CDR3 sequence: CASSLSGSHTGELFF. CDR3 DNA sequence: TGTGCCAGCAGCTTAAGCGGGAGCCACACCGGGGAGCTGTTTTTT.